This T cell receptor beta chain was profiled in a study of cytomegalovirus exposure and HLA in healthy donors. Whole-study results and caveats: Common viral pathogens (according to a later analysis) appeared linked to several of the most significant clusters.

With regard to this clone: The target antigen is unknown.

Both 60 Vbeta primers and 13 Jbeta primers went into the PCR. Clones were read by immunoSEQ multiplex PCR, and TCRdb kept only the in-frame ones, dropping some. This sample has 95,000 to 150,000 clones, with roughly 76% found just once. At collection, donors were nominally healthy, but unrecorded immune exposures were probable. Trimming cost V 7 bases and J 0 bases, with 12 bases left between them. The CDR3 has 14 amino acids. Germline V gene data show CDR1 as MNHEY and CDR2 as SVGAGI. The chain uses TRBV6-5 and TRBJ1-1; no firm D call. Source material: PBMCs. The source of this sequence is a man aged 25-40 years in good health and CMV-seronegative. CDR3 loop: CASTEGRMNTEAFF. The CDR3 DNA is TGTGCCAGCACTGAAGGGAGAATGAACACTGAAGCTTTCTTT.